This T cell receptor beta chain was sequenced for a study of shared clonotypes between healthy human individuals. In germline, CDR1 is SNHLY, CDR2 FYNNEI. There are 12 residues in the CDR3. Trimming left V 8 bases short and J 12 bases short, with 16 bases between. Clones were sequenced by immunoSEQ multiplex PCR, and TCRdb holds only the in-frame ones, with some missing. The sample gives hundreds of thousands of clones, 74% of which show up once; 10% is in the top ten. The clonotype originates from a man aged 25-45 years in good health. The chain uses TRBV2 and TRBJ1-4; D remains unclear. The sequencing sample was made of memory CD4+ T cells sorted from blood. The subset was: CD45RA-negative fraction. The CDR3 DNA sequence: TGTGCCAGCCTCGCCAAGCGTGGTCAACTGTTTTTT. It encodes CASLAKRGQLFF.